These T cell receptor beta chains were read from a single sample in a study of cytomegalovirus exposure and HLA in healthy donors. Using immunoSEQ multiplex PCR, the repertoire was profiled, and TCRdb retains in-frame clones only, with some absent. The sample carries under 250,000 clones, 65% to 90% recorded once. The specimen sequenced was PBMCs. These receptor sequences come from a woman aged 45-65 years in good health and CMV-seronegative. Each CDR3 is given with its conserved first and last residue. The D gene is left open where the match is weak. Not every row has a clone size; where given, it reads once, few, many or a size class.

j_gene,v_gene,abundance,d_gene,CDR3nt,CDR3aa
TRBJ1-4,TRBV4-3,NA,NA,TGCGCCAGCAGCCAAGATGGGGGGAATGAAAAACTGTTTTTT,CASSQDGGNEKLFF
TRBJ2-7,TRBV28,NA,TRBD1,TGTGCCAGCAGGCCAGGTCCGGGACAGGGACCCTCCTACGAGCAGTACTTC,CASRPGPGQGPSYEQYF
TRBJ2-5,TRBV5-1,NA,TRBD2,TGCGCCAGCAGCCGGACTAGCGGATTTTACCAAGAGACCCAGTACTTC,CASSRTSGFYQETQYF
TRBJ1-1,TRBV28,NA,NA,TGTGCCAGCAGCCTCGCTCGGGGACTCCAATTCGCTGAAGCTTTCTTT,CASSLARGLQFAEAFF
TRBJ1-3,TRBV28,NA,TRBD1,TGTGCCACTAAGACAGGGTCGATGTTAATCTCTGGAAACACCATATATTTT,CATKTGSMLISGNTIYF
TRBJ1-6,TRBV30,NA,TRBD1,TGTGCCTGGCAACCATTCGGGACAGGGAATTCACCCCTCCACTTT,CAWQPFGTGNSPLHF
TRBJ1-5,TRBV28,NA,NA,TGTGCCAGCAGTTCTGGGCCGGGGAATCAGCCCCAGCATTTT,CASSSGPGNQPQHF
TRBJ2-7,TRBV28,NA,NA,TGTGCCAGCAGTTTAGGTATCGGCGGGATGAGCTCCTACGAGCAGTACTTC,CASSLGIGGMSSYEQYF
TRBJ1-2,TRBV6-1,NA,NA,TGTGCCAGCATGGGGGGAGGTGGCTACACCTTC,CASMGGGGYTF
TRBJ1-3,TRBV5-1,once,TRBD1,TGCGCCAGCAGCGTAGGACAGGGATCTGGAAACACCATATATTTT,CASSVGQGSGNTIYF
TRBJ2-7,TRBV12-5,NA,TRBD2,TGTGCTAGTGGTTTGTCTATTAGCGGGAGTGATGGGTACGAGCAGTACTTC,CASGLSISGSDGYEQYF
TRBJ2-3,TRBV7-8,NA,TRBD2,TGTGCCAGCAGCTTACGGGGACTAGCGGGAGTACAACTCACAGATACGCAGTATTTT,CASSLRGLAGVQLTDTQYF
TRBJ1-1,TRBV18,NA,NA,TGTGCCAGCTCACCAGGGCATAAGAACACTGAAGCTTTCTTT,CASSPGHKNTEAFF
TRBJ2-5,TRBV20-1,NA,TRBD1,TGCAAGGGACAGGGGACGGAGGCCCAGTACTTC,CKGQGTEAQYF
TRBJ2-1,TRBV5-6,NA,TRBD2,TGTGCCAGCAGCTTGGTTGGGGCGGGAGGGCCCCGGAGTGAGCAGTTCTTC,CASSLVGAGGPRSEQFF
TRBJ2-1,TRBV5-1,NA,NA,TGCGCCAGCAGCCGAAGAGAAAGCGGAGAAGGGAGTGAGCAGTTCTTC,CASSRRESGEGSEQFF
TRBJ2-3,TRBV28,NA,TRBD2,TGTGCCAGCAGCTGGGGGGGGAGTAGCACAGATACGCAGTATTTT,CASSWGGSSTDTQYF
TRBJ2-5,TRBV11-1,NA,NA,TGTGCCAGCAGCCGGGACACCCAAGAGACCCAGTACTTC,CASSRDTQETQYF
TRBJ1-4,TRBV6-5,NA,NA,TGTGCCAGGAGAGACGGGATTAATGAAAAACTGTTTTTT,CARRDGINEKLFF
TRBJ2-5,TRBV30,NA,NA,TGTGCCTGGGCACGGGGACTGAGGGAGACCCAGTACTTC,CAWARGLRETQYF
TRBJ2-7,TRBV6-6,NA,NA,TGTGCCAGCTGCTATAGGGGGGGGAGCTACGAGCAGTACTTC,CASCYRGGSYEQYF
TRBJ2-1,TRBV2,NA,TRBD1,TGTGCCAGCCGACAGGGGGGGGCCTACAATGAGCAGTTCTTC,CASRQGGAYNEQFF
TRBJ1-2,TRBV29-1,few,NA,TGCAGCGTTCCGAAGGAAGATACAACAGTCTTC,CSVPKEDTTVF
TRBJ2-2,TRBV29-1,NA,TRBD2,TGCAGCGCCGCTTGGACTAGCGGGAGTGGCGGGGAGCTGTTTTTT,CSAAWTSGSGGELFF
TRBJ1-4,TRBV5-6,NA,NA,TGTGCCAGCAGCGATCCCAGGGGAACTAATGAAAAACTGTTTTTT,CASSDPRGTNEKLFF
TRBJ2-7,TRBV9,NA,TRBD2,TGTGCCAGCAGCGCTCTAGCGGGAGTCAACGAGCAGTACTTC,CASSALAGVNEQYF
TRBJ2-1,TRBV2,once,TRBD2,TGTGCCAGCGGGGGGGGACTAGCGGGAGTAGGTGAGCAGTTCTTC,CASGGGLAGVGEQFF
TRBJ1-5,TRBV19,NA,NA,TGTGCCAGTAGTATCGGGGAGGCTCGAGGCAATCAGCCCCAGCATTTT,CASSIGEARGNQPQHF
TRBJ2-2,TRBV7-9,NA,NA,TGTTCCAGCAGTCCACTCGGGACAACTGCGGGCACCGGGGAGCTGTTTTTT,CSSSPLGTTAGTGELFF
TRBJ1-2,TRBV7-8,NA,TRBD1,TGTGCCAGCAGCCTGGAAACAGGGGAGAGTGGCTACACCTTC,CASSLETGESGYTF
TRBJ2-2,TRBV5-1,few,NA,TGCGCCAGCAGCCCGGCGAACACCGGGGAGCTGTTTTTT,CASSPANTGELFF
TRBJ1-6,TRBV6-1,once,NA,TGTGCCAGCAGTGAAGGGCCAAATCATAATTCACCCCTCCACTTT,CASSEGPNHNSPLHF
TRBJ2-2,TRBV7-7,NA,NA,TGTGCCAGCAGCCTAGGACCTCGGAGCACCGGGGAGCTGTTTTTT,CASSLGPRSTGELFF
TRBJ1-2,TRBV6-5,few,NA,TGTGCCAGCAGTTACGATTTCACAGCTAACTATGGCTACACCTTC,CASSYDFTANYGYTF
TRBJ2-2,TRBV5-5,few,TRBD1,TGTGCCAGCAGCCCCTCAATCGGACAGGGGTATTCTGGGGAGCTGTTTTTT,CASSPSIGQGYSGELFF
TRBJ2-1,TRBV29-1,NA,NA,TGCAGGGTGCGTGGGGGCCTAGACAATGAGCAGTTCTTC,CRVRGGLDNEQFF
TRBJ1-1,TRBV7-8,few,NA,TGTGCCAGCAGCTTGCAGGGGAGGAACACTGAAGCTTTCTTT,CASSLQGRNTEAFF
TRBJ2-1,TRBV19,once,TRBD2,TGTGCCAGTAGTATTATGGGACTAGCAGTCTACAATGAGCAGTTCTTC,CASSIMGLAVYNEQFF
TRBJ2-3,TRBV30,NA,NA,TGTGCCTGGAGTACGGGGAGCACAGATACGCAGTATTTT,CAWSTGSTDTQYF
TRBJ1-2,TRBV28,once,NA,TGTGCCAGCAGTTTAGGGTTAGCAGATCTCTATGGCTACACCTTC,CASSLGLADLYGYTF
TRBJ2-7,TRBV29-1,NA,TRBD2,TGCAGCGCCGTGAGGTTGGCGGGAGGGCGCTACGAGCAGTACTTC,CSAVRLAGGRYEQYF
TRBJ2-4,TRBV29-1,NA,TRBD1,TGCAGCGTTGAGGGACAGGGCAAAAACATTCAGTACTTC,CSVEGQGKNIQYF
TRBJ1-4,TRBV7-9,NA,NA,TGTGCCAGCAGCTTGGGGGGGGACGGAACTAATGAAAAACTGTTTTTT,CASSLGGDGTNEKLFF
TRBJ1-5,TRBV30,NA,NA,TGTGCCTGGAGTAGGCAGGGCAATCAGCCCCAGCATTTT,CAWSRQGNQPQHF
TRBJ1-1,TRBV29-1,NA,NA,TGCAGCGTATCCAGGGGAAACACTGAAGCTTTCTTT,CSVSRGNTEAFF
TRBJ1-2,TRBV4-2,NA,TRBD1,TGTGCCAGCAGCCAACCTCTGGACAGGGGACAATATGGCTACACCTTC,CASSQPLDRGQYGYTF
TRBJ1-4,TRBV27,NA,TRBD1,TGTGCCAGCAGTTCCGCCGGGACAGGGGGCGCTGGAAAACTGTTTTTT,CASSSAGTGGAGKLFF
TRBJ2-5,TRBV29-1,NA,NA,TGCAGCGTTGAAATCGCGGCGGGTCTAGTAGAGACCCAGTACTTC,CSVEIAAGLVETQYF